Presented here are 18 T cell receptor beta chains from one specimen sequenced in a study of cytomegalovirus exposure and HLA in healthy donors. 60 Vbeta and 13 Jbeta primers were used in PCR. The assay was immunoSEQ multiplex PCR, and TCRdb's table has in-frame clones only and misses some. This repertoire shows 160,000 or so clones, around 73% found once; its top ten account for 2% to 2.5%. Input material: PBMCs. The source of these receptors is a man in his 60s in good health and CMV-seronegative.

The rearrangement joins TRBV6-1 to TRBJ1-4, with D tentatively TRBD1 (5 bases). The V end lost 5 bases, the J end lost 5 bases, and 9 bases lay between the germline ends. Germline assignment: CDR1 MNHNS and CDR2 SASEGT. The CDR3 is 13 amino acids. The DNA of the CDR3 is TGTGCCAGCAGTCAGGGCTCGAATGAAAAACTGTTTTTT. As protein: CASSQGSNEKLFF.

This chain links TRBV29-1 with TRBJ2-7; TRBD1 is a possible D gene (6 bases). There are 11 residues in the CDR3. Trimming pared 6 bases from V and 1 base from J, leaving 7 bases between. Germline V gene lookup returns CDR1 SQVTM and CDR2 ANQGSEA. The CDR3 DNA is TGCAGCGTGGGACATTCCTACGAGCAGTACTTC. This encodes CSVGHSYEQYF.

The V gene is TRBV5-6, the J gene TRBJ2-7; 7 bases agree with TRBD2. CDR3 length: 13 residues. Germline-derived CDR1 and CDR2 are SGHDT and YYEEEE. Trimming removed 4 bases from V and 5 bases from J; junction bases left unmatched: 6. Written as DNA, the CDR3 is TGTGCCAGCAGCGAGTGGGGGGGGGACGAGCAGTACTTC. The encoded protein is CASSEWGGDEQYF.

This clone was seen only a few times. V is TRBV19 and J is TRBJ2-1; tentatively, D is TRBD2 (6 bases). This CDR3 has 15 residues. Germline V lookup: CDR1 LNHDA, CDR2 SQIVND (reference sequence). V was cut by 4 bases and J by 0 bases, with 10 bases left in between. CDR3 nucleotides: TGTGCCAGTAGTACCACTAGCAGCTCCTACAATGAGCAGTTCTTC. Protein sequence: CASSTTSSSYNEQFF.

This chain connects TRBV5-6 to TRBJ1-2; D not resolved. Between the trimmed V and J ends, which lost 3 bases and 5 bases, there was a span of 5 bases. This CDR3 is built from 11 residues. Germline V gene data show CDR1 as SGHDT and CDR2 as YYEEEE. The CDR3 DNA reads as TGTGCCAGCAGCTCTGAGTATGGCTACACCTTC. It translates to CASSSEYGYTF.

The J gene is TRBJ2-4, the V gene TRBV2; D is unresolved. Trimming took off 6 bases at V and 0 bases at J, with 15 bases between the two ends. The CDR3 loop spans 16 amino acids. Germline loops: CDR1 SNHLY, CDR2 FYNNEI. The DNA for the CDR3 is TGTGCCAGCAGCCCCCCCGTCGTGTTAGCCAAAAACATTCAGTACTTC. Encoded protein: CASSPPVVLAKNIQYF. Full variable domain (remainder filled in from reference TRBV2 and TRBJ2-4): EPEVTQTPSHQVTQMGQEVILRCVPISNHLYFYWYRQILGQKVEFLVSFYNNEISEKSEIFDDQFSVERPDGSNFTLKIRSTKLEDSAMYFCASSPPVVLAKNIQYFGAGTRLSVL.

V is TRBV2 and J is TRBJ1-4; D is undetermined. This CDR3 spans 18 amino acids. V was clipped by 5 bases and J by 0 bases, with 19 bases between them. CDR1 and CDR2 from the germline V gene are SNHLY and FYNNEI. The CDR3 protein is CASSIQDGSRATNEKLFF. The CDR3 DNA reads TGTGCCAGCAGTATTCAGGACGGGAGCCGGGCAACTAATGAAAAACTGTTTTTT.

The chain is built from TRBV9 and TRBJ2-5; 7 bases map to TRBD1. This CDR3 region has 15 residues. From germline, CDR1 is SGDLS and CDR2 YYNGEE. J gave up 3 bases and V 4 bases, and 9 bases lay outside the gene matches. The CDR3 sequence: CASSPRGGREETQYF. CDR3 DNA: TGTGCCAGCAGCCCGAGAGGGGGCAGGGAAGAGACCCAGTACTTC.

DNA for the CDR3: TGTGCCAGCAGTGAAGCGGGGACAGGGAAGGGCTACACCTTC. This gives the protein CASSEAGTGKGYTF. The genes are TRBV6-1 and TRBJ1-2; the match to TRBD1 covers 9 bases. The length of the CDR3 is 14 residues. Germline V lookup: CDR1 MNHNS, CDR2 SASEGT. J lost 8 bases, V lost 0 bases, and 4 bases had no gene match.

This sequence joins TRBV28 and TRBJ1-2, with TRBD1 matching over 11 bases. From germline, CDR1 is MDHEN and CDR2 SYDVKM. V shed 4 bases and J 2 bases; nucleotides not matched to a gene: 3. The CDR3 is 15 residues long. Here the CDR3 reads CASSSRDRGNYGYTF. As DNA, the CDR3 is TGTGCCAGCAGTTCCCGGGACAGGGGGAACTATGGCTACACCTTC.

The chain has TRBV5-1 and TRBJ2-5, with 7 positions matching TRBD2. This CDR3 region has 14 residues. From germline, CDR1 is SGHRS and CDR2 YFSETQ. Trimming at V came to 2 bases and at J to 4 bases, leaving 5 bases not matched to a gene. The chain's CDR3 is CASSFRGEGETQYF. DNA for the CDR3: TGCGCCAGCAGCTTCCGGGGGGAGGGAGAGACCCAGTACTTC.

The chain joins TRBV5-1 to TRBJ1-2; the match to TRBD1 covers 8 bases. The CDR3 sequence is 14 residues long. Germline-derived CDR1 and CDR2 are SGHRS and YFSETQ. After removal of 3 bases from V and 6 bases from J, the junction contained 7 bases not matched to a gene. CDR3 loop: CASSYGQGGHGYTF. CDR3 DNA sequence: TGCGCCAGCAGCTATGGACAGGGTGGGCATGGCTACACCTTC.

The rearrangement uses TRBV27 and TRBJ1-4, with D perhaps TRBD1 (6 bases). The CDR3 is 15 amino acids. The germline gives CDR1 MNHEY, CDR2 SMNVEV (reference sequence). V was pared by 6 bases and J by 2 bases, with 13 bases between. CDR3 amino acids: CASSPRGPTNEKLFF. The CDR3 DNA reads TGTGCCAGCAGCCCGCGGGGGCCGACTAATGAAAAACTGTTTTTT.

This rearrangement joins TRBV7-3 to TRBJ2-1; 10 positions agree with TRBD2. From germline, CDR1 is SGHTA and CDR2 FQGTGA. With 5 bases clipped from V and 4 bases from J, the junction kept 2 bases outside the gene matches. The CDR3 loop spans 14 amino acids. The CDR3 nucleotides read TGTGCCAGCAGCCCGGGACTAGCGTACAATGAGCAGTTCTTC. This translates into CASSPGLAYNEQFF.

This clone appeared a few times. The chain uses TRBV29-1 and TRBJ1-1; maybe TRBD1 (5 bases). This CDR3 region has 14 residues. With 6 bases removed from V and 5 bases from J, the gap between germline ends came to 19 bases. Germline V lookup: CDR1 SQVTM, CDR2 ANQGSEA. The CDR3 DNA reads TGCAGCGTCCCGAGGAGTGACAGTTGGACTGAAGCTTTCTTT. Translating it yields CSVPRSDSWTEAFF.

The chain uses TRBV19 and TRBJ1-2; D gene uncertain. There are 14 residues in the CDR3. Germline lookup yields CDR1 LNHDA and CDR2 SQIVND (reference sequence). Deletions cut 10 bases from V and 0 bases from J, with 15 bases between. In nucleotides, the CDR3 is TGTGCCACCATAGACGGAGCCGCTAACTATGGCTACACCTTC. It encodes CATIDGAANYGYTF.

This clone was observed a single time. V gene TRBV5-1 combines with J gene TRBJ2-7, with 10 positions matching TRBD2. Per germline, CDR1 SGHRS and CDR2 YFSETQ. The CDR3 runs 15 residues. J lost 6 bases, V lost 0 bases, and 6 bases had no gene match. The CDR3 DNA sequence: TGCGCCAGCAGCTTGGGCCTAGCGGGAGTCAGCGAGCAGTACTTC. This sequence encodes CASSLGLAGVSEQYF.

V gene TRBV7-8 combines with J gene TRBJ2-6, with D perhaps TRBD2 (7 bases). Germline V lookup: CDR1 SGHVS, CDR2 FQNEAQ. The CDR3 spans 18 residues. Trimming removed 0 bases at V and 2 bases at J, with 14 bases between. Written as DNA, the CDR3 is TGTGCCAGCAGCTTAGCGGGACTACAGGGAACTGGGGCCAACGTCCTGACTTTC. Encoded protein: CASSLAGLQGTGANVLTF.